This paragraph covers one T cell receptor beta chain sequence. Its specificity is not known. Both 60 Vbeta primers and 13 Jbeta primers went into the PCR. Sequenced by immunoSEQ multiplex PCR; TCRdb stores in-frame clones only, minus some. The sample shows around 70,000 clones, roughly 71% of them seen only once. These data originate in a study of cytomegalovirus exposure and HLA in healthy donors. Study-level information: In an earlier analysis, 95 million to 130 million unique TCR beta sequences were found from approximately 170 million T cells.

Study observations and caveats: A later analysis linked a missense variant in DCLRE1C to the trimming of TCR beta V and J genes.

Germline values: CDR1 SGHTA, CDR2 FQGNSA. With 2 bases clipped from V and 4 bases from J, the junction kept 10 bases outside the gene matches. The CDR3 totals 17 residues. The clonotype comes from an older man in good health and CMV-seronegative. The sequencing sample was made of PBMCs. The chain employs TRBV7-2 and TRBJ2-3; 9 positions match TRBD2. CDR3 coding DNA: TGTGCCAGCAGCTTAAGGCCTAGCGGGATACCTCCAGATACGCAGTATTTT. Its protein product is CASSLRPSGIPPDTQYF.